This TCR beta chain was identified during a study of Graves' ophthalmopathy and Graves' hyperthyroidism. Study in general: Sampling took place at initial diagnosis, with peripheral blood obtained before any treatment.

After removal of 0 bases from V and 4 bases from J, the junction contained 8 bases not matched to a gene. The CDR3 length is 17 residues. Germline CDR1 LNHNV, CDR2 YYDKDF (reference sequence). This clonotype was seen at least ten times. The study recruited hyperthyroidism patients aged 18 to 65 who were newly diagnosed, under 2 months' duration. RNA transcripts served as template for amplifying TCR beta CDR3 sequences. An initial RT-PCR round employing HTBI primers preceded a second-round multiplex PCR. One entry per CDR3 protein, called by TCRdb with MiXCR from the multiplex PCR reads. The sample holds a few hundred thousand distinct CDR3 sequences, 15% seen once.

The sample comprised peripheral blood. The source of this sequence is a woman aged 18 to 35 with stable Graves' hyperthyroidism. The chain employs TRBV15 and TRBJ2-2; 7 nucleotides agree with TRBD1. The CDR3 nucleotides read TGTGCCACCAGCAGAGATATCCGACAGGGTAGCACCGGGGAGCTGTTTTTT. Protein: CATSRDIRQGSTGELFF.